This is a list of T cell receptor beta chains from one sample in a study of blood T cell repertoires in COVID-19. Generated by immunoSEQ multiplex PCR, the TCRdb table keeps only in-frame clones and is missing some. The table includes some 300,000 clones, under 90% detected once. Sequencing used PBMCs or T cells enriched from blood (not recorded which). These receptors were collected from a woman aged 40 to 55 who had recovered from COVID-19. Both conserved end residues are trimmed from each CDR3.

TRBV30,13,AWSVAGPRVGGYT
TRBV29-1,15,SVRTGRGLAGDYEQY
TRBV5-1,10,ASSLQQETQY
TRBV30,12,AWSVDSTGGKLF
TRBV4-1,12,ASSHWGVNTEAF
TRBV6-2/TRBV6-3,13,ASSHTGQASYGYT
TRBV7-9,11,ASSTTIYNEQF
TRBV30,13,AWDPLTWPGNTIY
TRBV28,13,ASSFARAMNTEAF
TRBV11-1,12,ASSPRGGMETQY
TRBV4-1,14,ASSQPRQGAGQPQH
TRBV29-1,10,SVEAPGDTQY
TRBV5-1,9,ASSHYNEQF
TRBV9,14,ASSAFGRGGTDTQY
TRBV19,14,ASSPRDRGHHQPQH
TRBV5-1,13,ASSLFSGEVGEQF
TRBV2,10,ASRGQPEKLF
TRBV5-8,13,ASSLLRGSTDTQY
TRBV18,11,ASSPDRETEAF
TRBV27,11,ASSRGSNNEQF
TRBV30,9,AFYHQYEQY
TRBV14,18,ASSHSLIAGGPRNTGELF
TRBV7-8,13,ASSPFYSDKNIQY
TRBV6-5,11,ASIADNSYEQY
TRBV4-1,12,ASSQGTGAGELF
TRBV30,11,AWSGGHTGELF
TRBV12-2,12,ARRSPVSNQPQH
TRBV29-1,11,SVEQKLNTEAF
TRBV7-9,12,ASRWDRGNEKLF
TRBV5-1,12,ASSLGQNTGELF
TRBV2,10,ASSESGHGYT
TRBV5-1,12,ASSPGQGIWGYT
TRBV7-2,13,ASSSGGVLGYEQY
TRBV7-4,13,ASSLASGRIHEQY
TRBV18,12,ASSPLRQGEASF
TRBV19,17,ASSRSGVAGDSLSETQY
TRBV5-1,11,ASSLGQNYEQY
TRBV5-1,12,ASSSGTLEETQY
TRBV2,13,ASRQFSSYNSPLH
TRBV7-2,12,ASSLSGGEDTQY
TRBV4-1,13,ASSQDYGVTGELF
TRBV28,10,ATKFGGLGYT
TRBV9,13,ASSGEMGGRQGYT
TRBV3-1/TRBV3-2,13,ASARRDASYNEQF
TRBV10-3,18,AISEPQGRNREHKGDTIY
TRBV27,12,ASSLGWGLSGQY
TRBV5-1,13,ASSSSWSGTDTQY
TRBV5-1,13,ASSLATGEVYGYT
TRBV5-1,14,ASSRAGQGSNSPLH
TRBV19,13,ASSIWRSNTGELF
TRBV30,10,AWSVREGTQY
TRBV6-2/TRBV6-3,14,ASSPRQARANYGYT